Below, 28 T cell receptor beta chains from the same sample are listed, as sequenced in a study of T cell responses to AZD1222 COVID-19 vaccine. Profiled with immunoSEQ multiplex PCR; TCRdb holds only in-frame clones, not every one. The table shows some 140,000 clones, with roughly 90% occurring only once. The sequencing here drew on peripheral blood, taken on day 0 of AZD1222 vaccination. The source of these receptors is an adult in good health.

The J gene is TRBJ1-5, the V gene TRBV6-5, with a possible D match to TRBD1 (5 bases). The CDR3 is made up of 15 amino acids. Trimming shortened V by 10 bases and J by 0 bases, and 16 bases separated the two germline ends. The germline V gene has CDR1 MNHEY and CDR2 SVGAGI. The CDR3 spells CATRGSELSNQPQHF. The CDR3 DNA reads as TGTGCCACCCGGGGCAGCGAACTTAGCAATCAGCCCCAGCATTTT.

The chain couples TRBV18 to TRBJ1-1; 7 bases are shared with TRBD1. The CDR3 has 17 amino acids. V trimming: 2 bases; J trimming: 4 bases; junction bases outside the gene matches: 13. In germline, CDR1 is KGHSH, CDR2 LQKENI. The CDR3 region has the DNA TGTGCCAGCTCACCAAACGGGCAGGGGGTTGCGGGCACTGAAGCTTTCTTT. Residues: CASSPNGQGVAGTEAFF.

CDR3 in amino acids: CAWRGGTSSYNSPLHF. CDR3 DNA: TGTGCCTGGAGGGGGGGGACCAGCTCCTATAATTCACCCCTCCACTTT. The gene calls are TRBV30 and TRBJ1-6, with a tentative D call TRBD1 (5 bases). Trimming left V 3 bases short and J 0 bases short, with 12 bases between. The CDR3 runs 16 residues. Germline V gene lookup returns CDR1 GTSNPN and CDR2 SVGIG (reference sequence).

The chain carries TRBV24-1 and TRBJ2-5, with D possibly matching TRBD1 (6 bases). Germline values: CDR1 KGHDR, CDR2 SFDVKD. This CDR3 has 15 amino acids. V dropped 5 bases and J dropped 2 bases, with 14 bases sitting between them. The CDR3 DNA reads TGTGCCACCAGTGCCTTCTGGCAGGGGCAAGAGACCCAGTACTTC. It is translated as CATSAFWQGQETQYF.

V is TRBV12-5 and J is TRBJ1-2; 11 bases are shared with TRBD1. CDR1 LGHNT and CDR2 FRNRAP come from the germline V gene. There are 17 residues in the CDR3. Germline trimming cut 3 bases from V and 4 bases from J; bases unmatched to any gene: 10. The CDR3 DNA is TGTGCTAGTGGTTTAACGACCGGACAGGGGGCTCTCTATGGCTACACCTTC. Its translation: CASGLTTGQGALYGYTF.

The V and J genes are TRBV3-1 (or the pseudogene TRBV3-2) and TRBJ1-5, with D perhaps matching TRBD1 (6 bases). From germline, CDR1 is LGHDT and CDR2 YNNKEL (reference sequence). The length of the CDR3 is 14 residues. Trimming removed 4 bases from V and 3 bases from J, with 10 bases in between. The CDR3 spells CASSRTGTNQPQHF. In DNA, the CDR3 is TGTGCCAGCAGCCGAACAGGGACCAATCAGCCCCAGCATTTT.

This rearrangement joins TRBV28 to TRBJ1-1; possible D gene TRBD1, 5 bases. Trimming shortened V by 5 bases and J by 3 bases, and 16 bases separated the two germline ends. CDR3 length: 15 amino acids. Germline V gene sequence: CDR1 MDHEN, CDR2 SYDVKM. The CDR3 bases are TGTGCCAGCAGTGCTCCTATTGTAGGGGACACTGAAGCTTTCTTT. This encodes CASSAPIVGDTEAFF.

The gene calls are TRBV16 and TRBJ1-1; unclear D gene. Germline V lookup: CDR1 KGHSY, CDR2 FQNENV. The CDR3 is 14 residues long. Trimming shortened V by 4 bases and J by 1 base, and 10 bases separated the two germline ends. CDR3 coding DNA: TGTGCCAGCAGCCGCCTTACTCAGAACACTGAAGCTTTCTTT. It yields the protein CASSRLTQNTEAFF.

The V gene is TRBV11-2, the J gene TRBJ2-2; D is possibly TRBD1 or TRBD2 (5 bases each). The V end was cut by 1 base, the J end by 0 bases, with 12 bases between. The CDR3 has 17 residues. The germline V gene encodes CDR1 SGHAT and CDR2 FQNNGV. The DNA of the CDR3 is TGTGCCAGCAGCTTAGGAGGGGCGGCCTCGAACACCGGGGAGCTGTTTTTT. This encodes CASSLGGAASNTGELFF. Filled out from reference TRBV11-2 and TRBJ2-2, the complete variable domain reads EAGVAQSPRYKIIEKRQSVAFWCNPISGHATLYWYQQILGQGPKLLIQFQNNGVVDDSQLPKDRFSAERLKGVDSTLKIQPAKLEDSAVYLCASSLGGAASNTGELFFGEGSRLTVL.

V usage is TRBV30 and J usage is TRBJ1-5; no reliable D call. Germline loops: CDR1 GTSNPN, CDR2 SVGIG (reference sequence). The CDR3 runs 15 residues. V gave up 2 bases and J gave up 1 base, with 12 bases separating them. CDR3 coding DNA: TGTGCCTGGAGTCCCCGGGTCCTCAGCAATCAGCCCCAGCATTTT. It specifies CAWSPRVLSNQPQHF.

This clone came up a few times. The CDR3 sequence: CASSSPTGQGANEQFF. The CDR3 DNA reads TGTGCCAGCAGCTCCCCGACGGGACAGGGGGCGAATGAGCAGTTCTTC. The chain uses TRBV7-3 and TRBJ2-1; 12 nucleotides align to TRBD1. Germline V gives CDR1 SGHTA, CDR2 FQGTGA. This CDR3 comprises 16 residues. The J segment lost 7 bases and the V segment lost 4 bases, leaving 8 bases of the junction unmatched.

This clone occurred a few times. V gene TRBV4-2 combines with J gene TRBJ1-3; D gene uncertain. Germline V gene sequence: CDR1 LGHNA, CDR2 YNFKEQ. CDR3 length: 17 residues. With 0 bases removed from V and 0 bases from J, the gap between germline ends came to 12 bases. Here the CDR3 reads CASSQEGRLNSGNTIYF. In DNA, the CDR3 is TGTGCCAGCAGCCAAGAAGGCAGATTGAACTCTGGAAACACCATATATTTT.

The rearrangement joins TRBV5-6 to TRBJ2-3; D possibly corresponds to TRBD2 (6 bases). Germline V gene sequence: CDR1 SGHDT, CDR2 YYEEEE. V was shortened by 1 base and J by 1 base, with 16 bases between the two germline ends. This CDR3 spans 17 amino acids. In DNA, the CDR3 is TGTGCCAGCAGCTTGCCCCCGCGGGGCTTGGGCACAGATACGCAGTATTTT. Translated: CASSLPPRGLGTDTQYF. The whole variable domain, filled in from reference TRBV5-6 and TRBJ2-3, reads DAGVTQSPTHLIKTRGQQVTLRCSPKSGHDTVSWYQQALGQGPQFIFQYYEEEERQRGNFPDRFSGHQFPNYSSELNVNALLLGDSALYLCASSLPPRGLGTDTQYFGPGTRLTVL.

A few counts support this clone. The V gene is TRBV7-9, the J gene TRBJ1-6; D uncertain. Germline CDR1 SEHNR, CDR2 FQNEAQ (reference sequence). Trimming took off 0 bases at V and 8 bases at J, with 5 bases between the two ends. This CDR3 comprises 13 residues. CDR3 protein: CASSLAQDSPLHF. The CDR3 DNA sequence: TGTGCCAGCAGCTTAGCGCAGGATTCACCCCTCCACTTT.

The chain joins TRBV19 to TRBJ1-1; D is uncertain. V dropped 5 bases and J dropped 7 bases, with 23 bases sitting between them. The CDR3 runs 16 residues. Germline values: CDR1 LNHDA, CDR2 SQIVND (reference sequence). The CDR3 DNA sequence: TGTGCCAGTAGTTGGCATTTAGGCGGCAGCTCTAGTGAAGCTTTCTTT. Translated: CASSWHLGGSSSEAFF.

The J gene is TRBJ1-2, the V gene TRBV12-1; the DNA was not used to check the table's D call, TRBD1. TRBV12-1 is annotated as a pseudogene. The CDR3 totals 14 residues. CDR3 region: CASSFAQGYYGYTF. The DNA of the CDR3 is TGTGCCAGCAGCTTTGCGCAGGGATACTATGGCTACACCTTC.

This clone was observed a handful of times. CDR3 DNA: TGTGCCACCCTTCAGGGGCCCGGTGATACGCAGTATTTT. As protein: CATLQGPGDTQYF. J is TRBJ2-3 and V is TRBV24-1; a possible D gene is TRBD1 (6 bases). The CDR3 runs 13 residues. Germline CDR1 reads KGHDR; CDR2 reads SFDVKD. V dropped 9 bases and J dropped 6 bases, with 15 bases sitting between them.

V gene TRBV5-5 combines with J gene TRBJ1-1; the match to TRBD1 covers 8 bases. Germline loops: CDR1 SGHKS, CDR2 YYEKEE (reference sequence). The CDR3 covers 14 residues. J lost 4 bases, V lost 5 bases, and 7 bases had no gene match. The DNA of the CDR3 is TGTGCCAGCAGACCCGGGACAGGAGGCACTGAAGCTTTCTTT. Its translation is CASRPGTGGTEAFF. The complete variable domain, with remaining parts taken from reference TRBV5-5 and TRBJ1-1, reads DAGVTQSPTHLIKTRGQQVTLRCSPISGHKSVSWYQQVLGQGPQFIFQYYEKEERGRGNFPDRFSARQFPNYSSELNVNALLLGDSALYLCASRPGTGGTEAFFGQGTRLTVV.

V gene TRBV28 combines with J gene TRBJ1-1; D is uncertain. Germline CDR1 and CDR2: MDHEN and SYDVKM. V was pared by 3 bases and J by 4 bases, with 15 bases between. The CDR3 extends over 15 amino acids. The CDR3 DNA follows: TGTGCCAGCAGTTTCAAGTTGTGGGTTAGCACTGAAGCTTTCTTT. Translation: CASSFKLWVSTEAFF.

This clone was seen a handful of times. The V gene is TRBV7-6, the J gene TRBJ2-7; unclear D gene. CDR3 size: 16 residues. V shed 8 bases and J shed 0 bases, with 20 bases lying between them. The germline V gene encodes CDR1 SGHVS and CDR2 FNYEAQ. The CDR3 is CASSTGSRTPSYEQYF. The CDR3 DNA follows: TGTGCCAGCTCCACGGGTTCCCGGACGCCCTCCTACGAGCAGTACTTC.

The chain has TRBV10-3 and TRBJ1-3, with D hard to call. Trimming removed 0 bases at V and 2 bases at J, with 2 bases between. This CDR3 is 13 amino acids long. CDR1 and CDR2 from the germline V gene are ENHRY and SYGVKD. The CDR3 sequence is CAISESTGNTIYF. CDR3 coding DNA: TGTGCCATCAGTGAGTCGACTGGAAACACCATATATTTT.

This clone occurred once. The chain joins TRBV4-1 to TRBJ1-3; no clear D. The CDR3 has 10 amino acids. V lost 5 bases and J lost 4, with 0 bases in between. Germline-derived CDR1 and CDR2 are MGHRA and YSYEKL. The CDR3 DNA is TGCGCCAGCAGCGGAAACACCATATATTTT. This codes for CASSGNTIYF.

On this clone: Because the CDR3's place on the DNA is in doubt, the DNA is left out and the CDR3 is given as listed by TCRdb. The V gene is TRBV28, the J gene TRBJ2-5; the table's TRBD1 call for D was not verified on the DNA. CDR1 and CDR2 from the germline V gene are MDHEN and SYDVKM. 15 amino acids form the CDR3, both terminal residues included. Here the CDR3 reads CASSFFGQVQETQYF.

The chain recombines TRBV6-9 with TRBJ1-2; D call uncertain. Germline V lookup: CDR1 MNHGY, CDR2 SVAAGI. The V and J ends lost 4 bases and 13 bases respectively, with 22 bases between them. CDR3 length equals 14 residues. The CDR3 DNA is TGTGCCAGCAGTTCCGACGACAATAACCTCTTTATCACCTTC. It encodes CASSSDDNNLFITF.

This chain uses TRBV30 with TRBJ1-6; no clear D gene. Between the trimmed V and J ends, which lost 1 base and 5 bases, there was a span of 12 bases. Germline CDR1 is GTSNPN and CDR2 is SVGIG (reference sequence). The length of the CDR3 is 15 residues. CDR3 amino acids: CAWSEGARNNSPLHF. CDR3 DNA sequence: TGTGCCTGGAGTGAGGGCGCCCGAAATAATTCACCCCTCCACTTT.

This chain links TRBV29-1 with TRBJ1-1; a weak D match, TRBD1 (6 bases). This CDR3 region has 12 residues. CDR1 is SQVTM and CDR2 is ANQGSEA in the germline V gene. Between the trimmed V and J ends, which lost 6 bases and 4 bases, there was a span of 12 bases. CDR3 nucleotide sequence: TGCAGCGTAGCCGACAGGTTCACTGAAGCTTTCTTT. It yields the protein CSVADRFTEAFF.

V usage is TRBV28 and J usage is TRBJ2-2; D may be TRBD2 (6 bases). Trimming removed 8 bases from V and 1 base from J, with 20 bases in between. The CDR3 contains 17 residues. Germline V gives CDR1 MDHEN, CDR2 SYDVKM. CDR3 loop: CASLPAGRILNTGELFF. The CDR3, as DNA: TGTGCCAGCCTCCCGGCGGGACGGATTCTGAACACCGGGGAGCTGTTTTTT.

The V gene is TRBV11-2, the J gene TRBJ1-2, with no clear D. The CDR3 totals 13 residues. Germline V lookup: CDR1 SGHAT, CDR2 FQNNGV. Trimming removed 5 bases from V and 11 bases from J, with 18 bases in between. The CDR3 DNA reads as TGTGCCAGCAGCGTCTTAGGCCCCCGGGTTTACACCTTC. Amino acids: CASSVLGPRVYTF.